This T cell receptor beta chain is from a study of T cell responses to AZD1222 COVID-19 vaccine. Study details: The analysis combined second doses at about 4 or about 12 weeks. Overall study findings and caveats: Among spike-specific TCRs, nearly half reportedly target unmutated variant regions. Recipients of two AZD1222 doses showed rising Spike-specific TCR breadth and depth. The donor cohort was predominantly white British with a female majority, and clonal diversity may have been underestimated.

With respect to this clone: Its antigen is as yet unknown.

This CDR3 has 17 residues. Germline trimming cut 1 base from V and 5 bases from J; bases unmatched to any gene: 11. From germline, CDR1 is SGHAT and CDR2 FQNNGV. Using immunoSEQ multiplex PCR, the repertoire was profiled, and TCRdb retains in-frame clones only, with some absent. The table lists more than 95,000 clones, about 90% of them singletons, with roughly 1.6% in the top ten. The material was peripheral blood, obtained on day 0 of AZD1222 vaccination. The V gene is TRBV11-2, the J gene TRBJ1-1; 9 positions agree with TRBD1. The clonotype comes from an adult in good health. In DNA form, the CDR3 reads TGTGCCAGCAGCTTAGGGACAGGGGCCACTTCGGGGACTGAAGCTTTCTTT. Translation gives CASSLGTGATSGTEAFF.